The 18 T cell receptor beta chains below all came from one sample that was sequenced in a study of identical twins. TCRdb reprocessed the 5' RACE reads via MiXCR and lists one record per CDR3 protein. Of 350,000 to 500,000 distinct CDR3 sequences listed, approximately 18% are singletons. The sequenced material came from naive T cells sorted from blood. All receptors derive from a man aged 50 to 60 in good health.

The chain combines TRBV5-1 with TRBJ2-6, with 8 bases fitting TRBD1. The CDR3 loop spans 19 amino acids. The trim removed 1 base at V and 1 base at J, leaving 10 bases unmatched. CDR1 is SGHRS and CDR2 is YFSETQ in the germline V gene. CDR3 DNA: TGCGCCAGCAGCTTGCTTCCGGACAGGGTATATTCTGGGGCCAACGTCCTGACTTTC. It codes for CASSLLPDRVYSGANVLTF.

The table lists this clonotype with a few counts. The chain uses TRBV12-3 or TRBV12-4 and TRBJ2-7; 7 nucleotides agree with TRBD1. The V gene end was trimmed by 6 bases and the J gene end by 2 bases; junction bases not matched to a gene: 4. The CDR3 consists of 13 residues. The CDR3 nucleotides read TGTGCCAGCAGGCGACAGGGACCCTACGAGCAGTACTTC. Translated: CASRRQGPYEQYF.

The rearrangement joins TRBV6-5 to TRBJ2-7; no definite D call. V lost 0 bases and J 0 bases, leaving 15 bases between the germline ends. The CDR3 covers 17 residues. Germline loops: CDR1 MNHEY, CDR2 SVGAGI. CDR3 in amino acids: CASSYSKFGRSSYEQYF. The CDR3 coding sequence is TGTGCCAGCAGTTACTCGAAATTTGGTCGGAGCTCCTACGAGCAGTACTTC.

The table lists this clonotype with many counts. V gene TRBV11-2 combines with J gene TRBJ2-1; 8 nucleotides agree with TRBD2. Unmatched junction bases numbered 5, after V lost 3 bases and J lost 10 bases. The CDR3 sequence is 13 residues long. Germline CDR1 and CDR2: SGHAT and FQNNGV. CDR3 sequence (DNA): TGTGCCAGCAGCTTTGGAGCGGGGGACGAGCAGTTCTTC. This sequence encodes CASSFGAGDEQFF.

This clonotype was seen only a few times. The chain joins TRBV27 to TRBJ2-1, with D perhaps being TRBD1 or TRBD2 (6 bases each). The CDR3 runs 16 residues. V lost 2 bases to trimming and J lost 3 bases, with 14 bases between them. The germline V gene encodes CDR1 MNHEY and CDR2 SMNVEV (reference sequence). CDR3 coding DNA: TGTGCCAGCAGTTTAGTGGGGGGCCTTCTCTACAATGAGCAGTTCTTC. Protein: CASSLVGGLLYNEQFF.

This clonotype was observed a handful of times. In nucleotides, the CDR3 is TGTGCCAGCAGTTCGCCGGGACAATCCTACAATGAGCAGTTCTTC. It encodes CASSSPGQSYNEQFF. V gene TRBV12-3 or TRBV12-4 combines with J gene TRBJ2-1; possibly TRBD1 for D (6 bases). This CDR3 comprises 15 residues. V was cut by 4 bases and J by 1 base, with 11 bases left in between.

This clonotype was counted between two and nine times. The rearrangement uses TRBV5-1 and TRBJ1-4; TRBD1 matches 12 bases. Germline CDR1 is SGHRS and CDR2 is YFSETQ. V lost 4 bases to trimming and J lost 8 bases; unmatched junction nucleotides: 12. This CDR3 has 17 amino acids. CDR3 sequence (DNA): TGCGCCAGCAGCCGGTTGCCGGGACAGGGGGCAAGGGAAAAACTGTTTTTT. Its translation: CASSRLPGQGAREKLFF.

This clonotype was recorded at least ten times. The junction departs from the called germline gene at one end, perhaps through a read error. The chain couples TRBV28 to TRBJ1-1, with D hard to call. Germline CDR1 and CDR2: MDHEN and SYDVKM. The CDR3 is 11 amino acids. CDR3 bases: TGTGCCAGCAGTTTAAACACCCACCTTAAATTT. Translation: CASSLNTHLKF.

The chain carries TRBV20-1 and TRBJ1-6; D gene unclear. The V gene's germline CDR1 is DFQATT and CDR2 SNEGSKA (reference sequence). V lost 0 bases to trimming and J lost 10 bases, with 4 bases between them. The CDR3 has 11 amino acids. The CDR3 protein is CSARDGSPLHF. In DNA form, the CDR3 reads TGCAGTGCTAGAGATGGATCACCCCTCCACTTT.

The table lists this clonotype with many counts. The chain has TRBV29-1 and TRBJ2-2, with 11 positions matching TRBD2. CDR1 and CDR2 (germline): SQVTM, ANQGSEA. This CDR3 contains 15 residues. With V trimmed by 3 bases and J by 7 bases, 7 bases remained unmatched. This chain's CDR3 is CSVETVLAGGGELFF. In DNA, the CDR3 is TGCAGCGTTGAGACTGTTCTAGCGGGAGGCGGGGAGCTGTTTTTT.

V usage is TRBV5-6 and J usage is TRBJ1-3; the match to TRBD1 covers 7 bases. Germline assignment: CDR1 SGHDT and CDR2 YYEEEE. Trimming at V came to 4 bases and at J to 2 bases, leaving 3 bases not matched to a gene. This CDR3 is 14 amino acids long. Here the CDR3 DNA reads TGTGCCAGCAGCGGCGGGACAGCTGGAAACACCATATATTTT. Its translation: CASSGGTAGNTIYF.

There are many counts of this clonotype. The chain recombines TRBV12-3 or TRBV12-4 with TRBJ2-3, with TRBD2 matching over 10 bases. CDR3 length: 19 amino acids. V was clipped by 3 bases and J by 1 base; unmatched bases: 13. CDR3 bases: TGTGCCAGCAGTTTTTTTCCTAGCGGGAGACGGGATCGCACAGATACGCAGTATTTT. Its protein product is CASSFFPSGRRDRTDTQYF.

Ten or more counts support this clonotype. This sequence joins TRBV4-3 and TRBJ2-1; TRBD2 matches 7 bases. Trimming cost V 0 bases and J 7 bases; bases outside gene matches: 9. The CDR3 loop spans 16 amino acids. Germline lookup yields CDR1 LGHNA and CDR2 YSLEER. The DNA for the CDR3 is TGCGCCAGCAGCCAAGATCGGCGGCGGGAGAGGAATGAGCAGTTCTTC. Translating it yields CASSQDRRRERNEQFF.

The V call is TRBV11-2, the J call TRBJ2-2; D is ambiguous. Trimming cost V 2 bases and J 2 bases, with 12 bases left between them. Germline CDR1 reads SGHAT; CDR2 reads FQNNGV. This CDR3 contains 16 residues. Here the CDR3 DNA reads TGTGCCAGCAGCTTAAGCCTCTTGGGAAACACCGGGGAGCTGTTTTTT. Translation gives CASSLSLLGNTGELFF.

This sequence joins TRBV24-1 and TRBJ1-1, with a possible D match to TRBD1 (5 bases). Trimming shortened V by 4 bases and J by 0 bases, and 11 bases separated the two germline ends. CDR1 is KGHDR and CDR2 is SFDVKD in the germline V gene. This CDR3 contains 15 residues. CDR3 sequence reads: CATSETDSVNTEAFF. In nucleotides, the CDR3 is TGTGCCACCAGTGAAACCGACAGCGTGAACACTGAAGCTTTCTTT.

The chain employs TRBV4-3 and TRBJ1-1; D remains unclear. The germline gives CDR1 LGHNA, CDR2 YSLEER. V was pared by 1 base and J by 3 bases, with 12 bases between. This CDR3 is 15 amino acids long. CDR3 nucleotide sequence: TGCGCCAGCAGCCAAGGGGCAGGTTGGGACACTGAAGCTTTCTTT. Its translation: CASSQGAGWDTEAFF.

This clonotype was detected only a few times. The chain links TRBV20-1 to TRBJ1-4, with a tentative D call TRBD1 (5 bases). The CDR3 spans 14 residues. V lost 6 bases to trimming and J lost 3 bases, with 14 bases between them. Germline values: CDR1 DFQATT, CDR2 SNEGSKA (reference sequence). DNA of the CDR3: TGCAGTGCCGGCAAGGGGCTGGCTAATGAAAAACTGTTTTTT. This codes for CSAGKGLANEKLFF.

This chain connects TRBV19 to TRBJ2-7; D perhaps matches TRBD1 (5 bases). Looked up from germline, CDR1 is LNHDA and CDR2 is SQIVND (reference sequence). V lost 3 bases and J lost 6, with 21 bases in between. The CDR3 loop spans 16 amino acids. CDR3 sequence (DNA): TGTGCCAGTAGTATCGTGATTACAGGAGTCCTCGGCGAGCAGTACTTC. Translating gives CASSIVITGVLGEQYF.